This T cell receptor beta chain was profiled in a study of shared clonotypes between healthy human individuals. V was trimmed by 5 bases and J by 3 bases, leaving 10 bases between them. Germline CDR1 is SGHVS and CDR2 is FQNEAQ. The CDR3 has 13 residues. Only in-frame clones appear in the TCRdb table, and some are missing; sequencing was by immunoSEQ multiplex PCR. The table records some 1,100,000 clones, approximately 80% of them present only once. The sequence derives from a man between 18 and 29 years old in good health. Some clones in this sample may be carry-over from other donors' samples. V is TRBV7-8 and J is TRBJ1-1; the D is unclear. The sample consisted of memory CD4+ T cells from PBMCs. Described subset: CD45RA-negative fraction. Here the CDR3 DNA reads TGTGCCAGCAGCCGATGGGAGGACACTGAAGCTTTCTTT. Protein: CASSRWEDTEAFF.